These 8 T cell receptor beta chains came from one sample sequenced in a study of cytomegalovirus exposure and HLA in healthy donors. The PCR contained 60 Vbeta and 13 Jbeta primers. The table came from immunoSEQ multiplex PCR; TCRdb's copy has only in-frame clones and leaves some out. The sample comprises 120,000 to 150,000 clones, roughly 80% of which are singletons, and around 3.2% rests with the top ten. Sequencing was carried out using PBMCs. The receptors stem from a middle-aged man in good health and CMV-seronegative.

This clone was seen a handful of times. The V and J genes are TRBV5-6 and TRBJ1-1, with D maybe TRBD1 (5 bases). The CDR3 length is 11 residues. The germline gives CDR1 SGHDT, CDR2 YYEEEE. Trimming removed 1 base at V and 8 bases at J, with 6 bases between. CDR3 nucleotides: TGTGCCAGCAGCTTGAGACAGGAAGCTTTCTTT. It encodes CASSLRQEAFF.

This clone has a single count. V is TRBV6-6 and J is TRBJ2-7; TRBD1 matches 10 bases. CDR3 size: 15 residues. In germline, CDR1 is MNHNY, CDR2 SVGAGI (reference sequence). Germline trimming cut 4 bases from V and 2 bases from J; bases unmatched to any gene: 5. The CDR3 spells CASSSPGTGAYEQYF. The CDR3, as DNA: TGTGCCAGCAGTTCACCCGGGACAGGGGCCTACGAGCAGTACTTC.

This clone was detected only once. J is TRBJ2-7 and V is TRBV27; the match to TRBD1 covers 7 bases. The germline V gene has CDR1 MNHEY and CDR2 SMNVEV (reference sequence). The CDR3 is 13 amino acids. With 6 bases clipped from V and 6 bases from J, the junction kept 8 bases outside the gene matches. Here the CDR3 reads CASSHQTGLEQYF. CDR3 sequence (DNA): TGTGCCAGCAGCCACCAGACAGGGCTCGAGCAGTACTTC.

The chain links TRBV28 to TRBJ2-1, with D possibly TRBD2 on 6 matching bases. Trimming stripped 10 bases from V and 1 base from J, with 17 bases between. The germline V gene has CDR1 MDHEN and CDR2 SYDVKM. CDR3 length: 15 amino acids. For the CDR3, the DNA is TGTGCCATACTGCCGCGGGGCCAATCCTACAATGAGCAGTTCTTC. Protein product: CAILPRGQSYNEQFF. Combining the CDR3 with reference TRBV28 and TRBJ2-1 gives the whole variable domain DVKVTQSSRYLVKRTGEKVFLECVQDMDHENMFWYRQDPGLGLRLIYFSYDVKMKEKGDIPEGYSVSREKKERFSLILESASTNQTSMYLCAILPRGQSYNEQFFGPGTRLTVL.

Only one count was recorded for this clone. This rearrangement joins TRBV2 to TRBJ2-1; TRBD2 is a possible D gene (6 bases). The CDR3 has 15 residues. Looked up from germline, CDR1 is SNHLY and CDR2 is FYNNEI. V lost 3 bases and J 7 bases, leaving 16 bases between the germline ends. The CDR3 spells CASSDVRGYENEQFF. CDR3 bases: TGTGCCAGCAGTGATGTGCGGGGCTATGAGAATGAGCAGTTCTTC.

This chain uses TRBV28 with TRBJ1-6; tentative D call: TRBD1 (5 bases). The CDR3 has 14 amino acids. With 10 bases removed from V and 5 bases from J, the gap between germline ends came to 15 bases. The germline V gene has CDR1 MDHEN and CDR2 SYDVKM. The CDR3 loop reads CATAQGLNNSPLHF. The CDR3 nucleotides read TGTGCCACAGCCCAGGGTCTCAATAATTCACCCCTCCACTTT.

The V call is TRBV7-2, the J call TRBJ2-6; D is unclear. The CDR3 loop spans 18 amino acids. V gave up 4 bases and J gave up 0 bases, with 16 bases separating them. The germline V gene has CDR1 SGHTA and CDR2 FQGNSA. Written as DNA, the CDR3 is TGTGCCAGCAGCTCGGTTTGGCGGAGCCTCTCTGGGGCCAACGTCCTGACTTTC. Protein sequence: CASSSVWRSLSGANVLTF.

The CDR3 loop reads CASSQTAGGPYEQYF. In nucleotides, the CDR3 is TGTGCCAGCAGCCAAACAGCGGGGGGGCCCTACGAGCAGTACTTC. The chain employs TRBV4-2 and TRBJ2-7; 10 bases fit TRBD2. Germline V CDR1 and CDR2: LGHNA, YNFKEQ. Trimming cost V 2 bases and J 2 bases; bases outside gene matches: 3. There are 15 residues in the CDR3.